These T cell receptor beta chains were read from a single sample in a study of cytomegalovirus exposure and HLA in healthy donors. Profiled with immunoSEQ multiplex PCR; TCRdb holds only in-frame clones, not every one. The sample lists approximately 110,000 clones; around 73% were seen once. Sequenced input: PBMCs. The receptors come from a man between 60 and 75 years old in good health and CMV-seropositive. Each CDR3 is given with its conserved first and last residue. A D gene is named only where the DNA matches it firmly. Rows may omit the clone size; those that give it use once, few, many or a size class.

CDR3nt: TGTGCCAGCAGCTTGGGCAGGGATCAGCCCCAGCATTTT
CDR3aa: CASSLGRDQPQHF
abundance: NA
v_gene: TRBV5-8
j_gene: TRBJ1-5
d_gene: NA

CDR3nt: TGTGCCAGCAGTTTACAGAACAATCAGCCCCAGCATTTT
CDR3aa: CASSLQNNQPQHF
abundance: NA
v_gene: TRBV27
j_gene: TRBJ1-5
d_gene: NA

CDR3nt: TGTGCCAGTAGCGAACAGGGGGCTAAAAACATTCAGTACTTC
CDR3aa: CASSEQGAKNIQYF
abundance: NA
v_gene: TRBV19
j_gene: TRBJ2-4
d_gene: TRBD1

CDR3nt: TGTGCCAGTACCTCCTGGTCAGCGAACTATGGCTACACCTTC
CDR3aa: CASTSWSANYGYTF
abundance: few
v_gene: TRBV19
j_gene: TRBJ1-2
d_gene: NA

CDR3nt: TGTGCCTGGAGTGTTACGGCGGGGGGGTACAATGAGCAGTTCTTC
CDR3aa: CAWSVTAGGYNEQFF
abundance: few
v_gene: TRBV30
j_gene: TRBJ2-1
d_gene: TRBD2

CDR3nt: TGTGCCAGCAGTAGCACCAGGGGGCGTCGGTACGAGCAGTACTTC
CDR3aa: CASSSTRGRRYEQYF
abundance: NA
v_gene: TRBV6-5
j_gene: TRBJ2-7
d_gene: TRBD1

CDR3nt: TGTGCCAGCAGCTTCAACAGGGAGACCGGAAACACCATATATTTT
CDR3aa: CASSFNRETGNTIYF
abundance: few
v_gene: TRBV11-2
j_gene: TRBJ1-3
d_gene: NA

CDR3nt: TGTGCCAGCAGTTCCCTCGCCGGGACAAGTTCACCCCTCCACTTT
CDR3aa: CASSSLAGTSSPLHF
abundance: NA
v_gene: TRBV28
j_gene: TRBJ1-6
d_gene: NA

CDR3nt: TGTGCCAGCAGTGACCGGAATCAGCCCCAGCATTTT
CDR3aa: CASSDRNQPQHF
abundance: NA
v_gene: TRBV6-1
j_gene: TRBJ1-5
d_gene: NA

CDR3nt: TGTGCCAGTAGCCAGGGCGATGGAGAGACCCAGTACTTC
CDR3aa: CASSQGDGETQYF
abundance: NA
v_gene: TRBV19
j_gene: TRBJ2-5
d_gene: NA

CDR3nt: TGTGCCAGCAGCACTCTAGCGAGCTCCTACAATGAGCAGTTCTTC
CDR3aa: CASSTLASSYNEQFF
abundance: NA
v_gene: TRBV7-3
j_gene: TRBJ2-1
d_gene: NA